Sequencing of this TCR beta chain was carried out in a study of blood T cell repertoires in COVID-19. Study background: Whether acute or convalescent, the COVID-19 samples came from the United States, Italy and Spain.

Trimming took off 7 bases at V and 8 bases at J, with 17 bases between the two ends. Germline CDR1 and CDR2: GTSNPN and SVGIG (reference sequence). This CDR3 has 12 residues. In this sample, this clone turned up once. Produced via immunoSEQ multiplex PCR; TCRdb's table is partial and in-frame only. The data show 60,000 to 85,000 clones, with 89% seen just once and 4.5% to 5% held by the top ten. The gene calls are TRBV30 and TRBJ1-2; a weak D match, TRBD1 (5 bases). The sample was peripheral blood. This clonotype was sampled from a woman aged 45-60 years with active COVID-19. CDR3 in amino acids: CAYLRGKGGYTF. As DNA, the CDR3 is TGTGCCTACCTCCGGGGGAAAGGAGGCTACACCTTC.